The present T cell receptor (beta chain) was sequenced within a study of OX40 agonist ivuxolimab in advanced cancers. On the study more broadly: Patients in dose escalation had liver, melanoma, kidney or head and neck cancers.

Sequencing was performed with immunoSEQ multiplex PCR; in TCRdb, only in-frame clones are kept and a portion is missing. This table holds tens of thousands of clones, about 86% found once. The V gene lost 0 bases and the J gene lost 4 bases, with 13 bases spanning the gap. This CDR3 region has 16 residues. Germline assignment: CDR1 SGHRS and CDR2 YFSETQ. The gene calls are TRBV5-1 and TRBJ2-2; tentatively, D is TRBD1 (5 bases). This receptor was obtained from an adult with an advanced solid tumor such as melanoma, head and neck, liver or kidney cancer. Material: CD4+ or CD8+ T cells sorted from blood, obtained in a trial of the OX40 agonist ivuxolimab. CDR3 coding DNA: TGCGCCAGCAGCTTGGCCTCGCCAGGGCGCACCGGGGAGCTGTTTTTT. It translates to CASSLASPGRTGELFF.